The TCR beta chain under discussion was sequenced for a study of blood T cell repertoires in COVID-19. Study in general: Samples taken during acute and convalescent COVID-19 were collected in the United States, Italy and Spain. In each case, the material was cDNA or gDNA derived from T cells, B-cell-depleted T cells, or PBMCs.

Clones were read by immunoSEQ multiplex PCR, and TCRdb kept only the in-frame ones, dropping some. The data contain under 150,000 clones, approximately 87% of them singletons. The CDR3 runs 16 residues. Germline loops: CDR1 MNHEY, CDR2 SVGEGT. With 0 bases clipped from V and 2 bases from J, the junction kept 4 bases outside the gene matches. The clonotype originates from a middle-aged woman with acute or convalescent COVID-19. Input material: peripheral blood. V gene TRBV6-2 or TRBV6-3 combines with J gene TRBJ2-3; 8 bases match TRBD2. CDR3 region: CASSYSVTSDTDTQYF. DNA for the CDR3: TGTGCCAGCAGTTACTCAGTGACTAGCGACACAGATACGCAGTATTTT.